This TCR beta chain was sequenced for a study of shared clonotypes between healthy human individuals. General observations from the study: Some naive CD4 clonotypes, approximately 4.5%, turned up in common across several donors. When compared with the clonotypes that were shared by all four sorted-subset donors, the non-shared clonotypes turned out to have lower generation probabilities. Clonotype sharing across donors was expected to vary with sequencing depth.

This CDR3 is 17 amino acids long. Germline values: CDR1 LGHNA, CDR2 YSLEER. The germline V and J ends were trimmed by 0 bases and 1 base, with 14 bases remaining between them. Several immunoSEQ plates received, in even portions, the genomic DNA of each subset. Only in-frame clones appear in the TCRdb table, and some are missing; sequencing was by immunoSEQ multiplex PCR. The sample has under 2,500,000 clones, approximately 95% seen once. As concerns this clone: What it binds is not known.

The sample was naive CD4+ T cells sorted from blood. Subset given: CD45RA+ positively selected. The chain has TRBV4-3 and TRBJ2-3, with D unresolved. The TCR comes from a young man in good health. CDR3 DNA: TGCGCCAGCAGCCAAGAACACCGGTACTTTCGCACAGATACGCAGTATTTT. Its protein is CASSQEHRYFRTDTQYF.